Listed below are T cell receptor beta chains from one sample, sequenced in a study of cytomegalovirus exposure and HLA in healthy donors. TCRdb's table, derived via immunoSEQ multiplex PCR, lists solely in-frame clones and lacks some. Counted here are over 130,000 clones, around 82% occurring once; the ten biggest clones make up 2% to 2.5%. Sequencing used PBMCs. Receptors were obtained from a man between 45 and 60 years old in good health and CMV-seronegative. Both conserved end residues are part of each CDR3. A D gene is named only where the DNA matches it firmly. Clone sizes are given selectively: once, few, many, or a class where the clone is expanded.

clone_size: NA; j_call: TRBJ1-1; v_call: TRBV15; d_call: TRBD1; cdr3_nt: TGTGCCACCAGCAGAGAAACAGGGGTAGGGACTGAAGCTTTCTTT; cdr3_aa: CATSRETGVGTEAFF
clone_size: once; j_call: TRBJ2-7; v_call: TRBV9; d_call: TRBD2; cdr3_nt: TGTGCCAGCAGCGCGGGACTAGCGGGAACGCGCGAGCAGTACTTC; cdr3_aa: CASSAGLAGTREQYF
clone_size: NA; j_call: TRBJ1-2; v_call: TRBV5-1; d_call: TRBD1; cdr3_nt: TGCGCCAGCAGCTTGGAGGGACAGCCGGGCGGCTACACCTTC; cdr3_aa: CASSLEGQPGGYTF
clone_size: NA; j_call: TRBJ2-2; v_call: TRBV25-1; d_call: TRBD1; cdr3_nt: TGTGCCAGCAAAGCCCCCGGGACAGGGGGTCCCGGGGAGCTGTTTTTT; cdr3_aa: CASKAPGTGGPGELFF
clone_size: NA; j_call: TRBJ2-7; v_call: TRBV27; d_call: TRBD2; cdr3_nt: TGTGCCAGCAGTTCGGGTAGAGGACTAGCAGGGAACGAGCAGTACTTC; cdr3_aa: CASSSGRGLAGNEQYF
clone_size: few; j_call: TRBJ2-7; v_call: TRBV4-1; d_call: NA; cdr3_nt: TGCGCCAGCAGCCAAGGAGGGGGCTACGAGCAGTACTTC; cdr3_aa: CASSQGGGYEQYF
clone_size: NA; j_call: TRBJ1-2; v_call: TRBV5-4; d_call: TRBD1; cdr3_nt: TGTGCCAGCAGATTCCGGGACAGGGGGCCTTATGGCTACACCTTC; cdr3_aa: CASRFRDRGPYGYTF
clone_size: NA; j_call: TRBJ2-2; v_call: TRBV9; d_call: TRBD2; cdr3_nt: TGTGCCAGCAGCGAGGGACTAGCAACCGGGGAGCTGTTTTTT; cdr3_aa: CASSEGLATGELFF
clone_size: NA; j_call: TRBJ2-2; v_call: TRBV12-5; d_call: TRBD2; cdr3_nt: TGTGCTAGTGGTGGGAGGGGTATCAACACCGGGGAGCTGTTTTTT; cdr3_aa: CASGGRGINTGELFF
clone_size: NA; j_call: TRBJ1-5; v_call: TRBV5-1; d_call: TRBD1; cdr3_nt: TGCGCCAGCAGCCCGGCCGGGACAGGGTTTCAGCCCCAGCATTTT; cdr3_aa: CASSPAGTGFQPQHF
clone_size: NA; j_call: TRBJ2-1; v_call: TRBV5-1; d_call: NA; cdr3_nt: TGCGCCAGCAGCTTGGATTCTACGGGGGGCGGGAATGAGCAGTTCTTC; cdr3_aa: CASSLDSTGGGNEQFF
clone_size: NA; j_call: TRBJ1-3; v_call: TRBV6-5; d_call: NA; cdr3_nt: TGTGCCAGCAGTTACTCGCAGGGGGGAAACACCATATATTTT; cdr3_aa: CASSYSQGGNTIYF
clone_size: NA; j_call: TRBJ2-1; v_call: TRBV7-3; d_call: TRBD1; cdr3_nt: TGTGCCAGCAGCTCGGACAGGGACGGGGAGCAGTTCTTC; cdr3_aa: CASSSDRDGEQFF
clone_size: NA; j_call: TRBJ2-5; v_call: TRBV13; d_call: NA; cdr3_nt: TGTGCCAGCAGCTTTGTCAGAGCAGACTTCCAAGAGACCCAGTACTTC; cdr3_aa: CASSFVRADFQETQYF
clone_size: NA; j_call: TRBJ2-3; v_call: TRBV10-3; d_call: TRBD2; cdr3_nt: TGTGCCATCAGGGCCCGGGAGGGCCCCTCAGATACGCAGTATTTT; cdr3_aa: CAIRAREGPSDTQYF
clone_size: NA; j_call: TRBJ2-7; v_call: TRBV9; d_call: NA; cdr3_nt: TGTGCCAGCAGCGTAGATCGGGGGTCTGCCTACGAGCAGTACTTC; cdr3_aa: CASSVDRGSAYEQYF
clone_size: few; j_call: TRBJ1-2; v_call: TRBV19; d_call: NA; cdr3_nt: TGTGCCAGTAGTGCCAACGGTGCGAACTATGGCTACACCTTC; cdr3_aa: CASSANGANYGYTF
clone_size: NA; j_call: TRBJ1-3; v_call: TRBV6-5; d_call: NA; cdr3_nt: TGTGCCAGCAGTTTAGACATCCCTACCAGGGGAAACACCATATATTTT; cdr3_aa: CASSLDIPTRGNTIYF
clone_size: NA; j_call: TRBJ2-3; v_call: TRBV7-7; d_call: TRBD2; cdr3_nt: TGTGCCAGCAGCGAGGGGACTAGCGGGGGTTTTACAGATACGCAGTATTTT; cdr3_aa: CASSEGTSGGFTDTQYF
clone_size: NA; j_call: TRBJ2-2; v_call: TRBV9; d_call: TRBD2; cdr3_nt: TGTGCCAGCAGCGTAAACCGCGGGGGGACCTTGCACACCGGGGAGCTGTTTTTT; cdr3_aa: CASSVNRGGTLHTGELFF
clone_size: once; j_call: TRBJ2-1; v_call: TRBV7-2; d_call: NA; cdr3_nt: TGTGCCAGCACCAGGGGAGGGGTAGGGACCTCCTACAATGAGCAGTTCTTC; cdr3_aa: CASTRGGVGTSYNEQFF
clone_size: NA; j_call: TRBJ2-7; v_call: TRBV7-9; d_call: TRBD1; cdr3_nt: TGTGCCAGCAGCGCAGGACAGGGAAATTTCTACGAGCAGTACTTC; cdr3_aa: CASSAGQGNFYEQYF
clone_size: NA; j_call: TRBJ2-2; v_call: TRBV6-1; d_call: TRBD2; cdr3_nt: TGTGCCGGCCGAGCGGGGAACTCCACCGGGGAGCTGTTTTTT; cdr3_aa: CAGRAGNSTGELFF
clone_size: NA; j_call: TRBJ2-7; v_call: TRBV11-2; d_call: TRBD2; cdr3_nt: TGTGCCAGCAGCCCCCCGGGACTAGCGGGCGAGCAGTACTTC; cdr3_aa: CASSPPGLAGEQYF
clone_size: few; j_call: TRBJ1-1; v_call: TRBV7-8; d_call: NA; cdr3_nt: TGTGCCAGCAGCTTTCAGGAGAACACTGAAGCTTTCTTT; cdr3_aa: CASSFQENTEAFF
clone_size: NA; j_call: TRBJ1-1; v_call: TRBV19; d_call: TRBD1; cdr3_nt: TGTGCCAGTAGTATAAATTTGGGACAGAGACTGAACACTGAAGCTTTCTTT; cdr3_aa: CASSINLGQRLNTEAFF
clone_size: few; j_call: TRBJ1-1; v_call: TRBV10-1; d_call: NA; cdr3_nt: TGCGCCAGCAGTGAGACGAACAGGGAGACTGAAGCTTTCTTT; cdr3_aa: CASSETNRETEAFF
clone_size: NA; j_call: TRBJ2-7; v_call: TRBV28; d_call: NA; cdr3_nt: TGTGCCAGCAGTTCAGCAGGGCTTTCGTACGAGCAGTACTTC; cdr3_aa: CASSSAGLSYEQYF
clone_size: NA; j_call: TRBJ1-6; v_call: TRBV7-9; d_call: TRBD1; cdr3_nt: TGTGCCGGACAGGAGATTGGCTCACCCCTCCACTTT; cdr3_aa: CAGQEIGSPLHF
clone_size: NA; j_call: TRBJ1-6; v_call: TRBV11-1; d_call: NA; cdr3_nt: TGTGCCAGCAGCCGCCGGGGGAATAATTCACCCCTCCACTTT; cdr3_aa: CASSRRGNNSPLHF
clone_size: NA; j_call: TRBJ2-4; v_call: TRBV7-9; d_call: NA; cdr3_nt: TGTGCCAGCAGCTTAGACCCGCTAACCAAAAACATTCAGTACTTC; cdr3_aa: CASSLDPLTKNIQYF
clone_size: once; j_call: TRBJ1-5; v_call: TRBV19; d_call: TRBD1; cdr3_nt: TGTGCCAGCGACCGGACAGGGAGACGGAGCAATCAGCCCCAGCATTTT; cdr3_aa: CASDRTGRRSNQPQHF
clone_size: few; j_call: TRBJ2-6; v_call: TRBV19; d_call: TRBD1; cdr3_nt: TGTGCCAGTAGTTCCCAGACAGGGAACACTGGGGCCAACGTCCTGACTTTC; cdr3_aa: CASSSQTGNTGANVLTF
clone_size: NA; j_call: TRBJ1-6; v_call: TRBV5-1; d_call: NA; cdr3_nt: TGCGCCAGCAGCTTGGGTCGAGGAAATTCACCCCTCCACTTT; cdr3_aa: CASSLGRGNSPLHF
clone_size: NA; j_call: TRBJ1-3; v_call: TRBV7-9; d_call: NA; cdr3_nt: TGTGCCAGCAGCTTCTACCAGGGGACTGGAAACACCATATATTTT; cdr3_aa: CASSFYQGTGNTIYF
clone_size: NA; j_call: TRBJ1-1; v_call: TRBV11-2; d_call: NA; cdr3_nt: TGTGCCAGCAGCTTAGATGGCCAGGCGTTCAGGACTGAAGCTTTCTTT; cdr3_aa: CASSLDGQAFRTEAFF
clone_size: NA; j_call: TRBJ1-4; v_call: TRBV28; d_call: TRBD1; cdr3_nt: TGTGCCAGCTGCCCCCTGGGACAGGGTATTAATGAAAAACTGTTTTTT; cdr3_aa: CASCPLGQGINEKLFF
clone_size: NA; j_call: TRBJ1-5; v_call: TRBV4-1; d_call: NA; cdr3_nt: TGCGCCAGCAGCCACTTGACAGGAGGTAGCAATCAGCCCCAGCATTTT; cdr3_aa: CASSHLTGGSNQPQHF
clone_size: NA; j_call: TRBJ1-1; v_call: TRBV28; d_call: TRBD1; cdr3_nt: TGTGCCAGCAGAAACCCCGGGACAGGGGCGAACACTGAAGCTTTCTTT; cdr3_aa: CASRNPGTGANTEAFF
clone_size: NA; j_call: TRBJ1-1; v_call: TRBV18; d_call: TRBD1; cdr3_nt: TGTGCCAGCTCACTCATGCGGCCGACAGGGGGCTACACTGAAGCTTTCTTT; cdr3_aa: CASSLMRPTGGYTEAFF
clone_size: NA; j_call: TRBJ1-1; v_call: TRBV11-3; d_call: TRBD1; cdr3_nt: TGTGCCAGCAGCTCGCCGACAGGGGGAATGAACACTGAAGCTTTCTTT; cdr3_aa: CASSSPTGGMNTEAFF
clone_size: NA; j_call: TRBJ2-5; v_call: TRBV5-1; d_call: NA; cdr3_nt: TGCGCCAGCAGCGATCGGATTTTAACAGGCCAAGAGACCCAGTACTTC; cdr3_aa: CASSDRILTGQETQYF